The clone carrying this TCR beta chain was recorded only once. Its antigen is as yet unknown. The source of the sample is a study of T cell responses to AZD1222 COVID-19 vaccine. Study background: Combined were second doses at about 4 or about 12 weeks.

The data were produced by immunoSEQ multiplex PCR, yet TCRdb's version contains in-frame clones alone and is incomplete. Of some 150,000 clones listed, just over 90% are singletons. Study-level results: Mostly white British, mostly female donors; authors suggested clonal diversity may be underestimated. Reports say nearly half of spike-specific TCRs go after unmutated variant regions.

The clonotype originates from an adult in good health. This specimen was peripheral blood, taken on day 0 of AZD1222 vaccination.

The CDR3 region is CASSQDRAGTRGVLHAEAFF. CDR3 coding DNA: TGTGCCAGCAGCCAAGACCGTGCCGGCACCAGGGGGGTTCTCCACGCTGAAGCTTTCTTT. V gene TRBV14 combines with J gene TRBJ1-1, with TRBD1 matching over 7 bases. V trimming: 0 bases; J trimming: 6 bases; junction bases outside the gene matches: 22. Germline loops: CDR1 SGHDN, CDR2 FVKESK. The CDR3 has 20 amino acids.